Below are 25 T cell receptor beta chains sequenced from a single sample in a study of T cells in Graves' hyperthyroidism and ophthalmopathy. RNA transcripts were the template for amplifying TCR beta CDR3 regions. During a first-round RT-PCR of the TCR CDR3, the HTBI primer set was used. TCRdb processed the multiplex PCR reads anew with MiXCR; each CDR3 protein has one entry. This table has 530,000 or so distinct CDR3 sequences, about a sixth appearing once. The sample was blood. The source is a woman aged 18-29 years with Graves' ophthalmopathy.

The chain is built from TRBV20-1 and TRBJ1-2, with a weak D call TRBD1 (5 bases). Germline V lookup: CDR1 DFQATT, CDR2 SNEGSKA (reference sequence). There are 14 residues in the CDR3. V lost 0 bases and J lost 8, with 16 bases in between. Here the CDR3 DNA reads TGCAGTGCTAGAGATGGGACGCGAGGGTACGGCTACACCTTC. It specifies CSARDGTRGYGYTF.

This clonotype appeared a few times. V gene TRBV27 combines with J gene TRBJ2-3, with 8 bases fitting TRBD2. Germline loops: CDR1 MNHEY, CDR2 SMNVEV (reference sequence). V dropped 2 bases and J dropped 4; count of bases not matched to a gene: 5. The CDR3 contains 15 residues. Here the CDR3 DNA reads TGTGCCAGCAGTTTACGGGAGGGGTGGGCAGATACGCAGTATTTT. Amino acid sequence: CASSLREGWADTQYF.

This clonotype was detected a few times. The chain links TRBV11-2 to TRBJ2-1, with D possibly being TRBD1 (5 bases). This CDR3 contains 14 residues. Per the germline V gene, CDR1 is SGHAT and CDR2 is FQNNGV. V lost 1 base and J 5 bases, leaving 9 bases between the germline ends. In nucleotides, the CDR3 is TGTGCCAGCAGCTTAGCAGGGTCCCACAATGAGCAGTTCTTC. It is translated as CASSLAGSHNEQFF.

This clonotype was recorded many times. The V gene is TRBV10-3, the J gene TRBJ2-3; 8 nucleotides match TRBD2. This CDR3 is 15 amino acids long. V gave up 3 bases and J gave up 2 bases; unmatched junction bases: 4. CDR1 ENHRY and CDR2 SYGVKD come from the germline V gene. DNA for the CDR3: TGTGCCATCAGTGAATCGGGAGGGACCACAGATACGCAGTATTTT. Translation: CAISESGGTTDTQYF.

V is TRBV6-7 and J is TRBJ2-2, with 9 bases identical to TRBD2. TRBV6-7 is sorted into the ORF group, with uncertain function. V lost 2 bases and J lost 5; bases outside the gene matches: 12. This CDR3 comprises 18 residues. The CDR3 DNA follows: TGTGCCAGCAGTTACGGTGCGGGAGGGCAGCAATGGACCGGGGAGCTGTTTTTT. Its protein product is CASSYGAGGQQWTGELFF.

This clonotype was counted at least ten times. CDR3 in DNA: TGTGCCAGCAGCTTGGGTCGACAGGGTATCACTGAAGCTTTCTTT. Its translation is CASSLGRQGITEAFF. V usage is TRBV7-6 and J usage is TRBJ1-1; 7 bases map to TRBD1. In germline, CDR1 is SGHVS, CDR2 FNYEAQ. The CDR3 contains 15 residues. Losses at the gene ends were 3 bases for V and 4 bases for J; bases not matched to a gene: 8.

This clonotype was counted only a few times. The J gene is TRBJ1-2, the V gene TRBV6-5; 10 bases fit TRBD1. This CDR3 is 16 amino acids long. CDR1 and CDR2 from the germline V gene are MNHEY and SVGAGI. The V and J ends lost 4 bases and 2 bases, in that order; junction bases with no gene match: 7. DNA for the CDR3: TGTGCCAGCAGTTCCCACCGGGACAGGGGAAACTATGGCTACACCTTC. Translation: CASSSHRDRGNYGYTF.

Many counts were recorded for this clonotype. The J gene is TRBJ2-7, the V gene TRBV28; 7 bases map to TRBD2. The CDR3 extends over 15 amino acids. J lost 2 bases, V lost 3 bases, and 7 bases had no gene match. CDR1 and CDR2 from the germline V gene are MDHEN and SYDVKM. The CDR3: CASSFGDYSAYEQYF. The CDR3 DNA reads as TGTGCCAGCAGTTTTGGGGACTACTCCGCCTACGAGCAGTACTTC.

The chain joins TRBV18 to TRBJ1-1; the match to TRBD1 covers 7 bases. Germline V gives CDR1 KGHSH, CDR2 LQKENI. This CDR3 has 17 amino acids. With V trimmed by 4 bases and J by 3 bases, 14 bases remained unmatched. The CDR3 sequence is CASSHGGGRGKDTEAFF. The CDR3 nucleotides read TGTGCCAGCTCACACGGGGGAGGCAGGGGGAAGGACACTGAAGCTTTCTTT.

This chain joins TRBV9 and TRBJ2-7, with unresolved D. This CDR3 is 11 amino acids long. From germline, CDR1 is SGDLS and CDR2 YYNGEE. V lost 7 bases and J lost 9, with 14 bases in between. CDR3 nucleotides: TGTGCCAGCGCGGCTTCTGCATGGCAGTACTTC. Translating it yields CASAASAWQYF.

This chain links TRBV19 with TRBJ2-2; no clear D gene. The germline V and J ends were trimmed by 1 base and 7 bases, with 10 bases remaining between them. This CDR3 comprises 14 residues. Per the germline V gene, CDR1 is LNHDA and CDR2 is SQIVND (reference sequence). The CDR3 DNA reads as TGTGCCAGTAGTATAGTTGAGTTGGGCGGGGAGCTGTTTTTT. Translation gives CASSIVELGGELFF.

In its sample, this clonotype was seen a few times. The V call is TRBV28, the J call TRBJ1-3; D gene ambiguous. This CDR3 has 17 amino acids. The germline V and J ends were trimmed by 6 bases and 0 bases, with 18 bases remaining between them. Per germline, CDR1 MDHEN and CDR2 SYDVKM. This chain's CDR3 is CASSPPPEFLSGNTIYF. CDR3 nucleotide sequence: TGTGCCAGCAGCCCCCCCCCAGAGTTCCTCTCTGGAAACACCATATATTTT.

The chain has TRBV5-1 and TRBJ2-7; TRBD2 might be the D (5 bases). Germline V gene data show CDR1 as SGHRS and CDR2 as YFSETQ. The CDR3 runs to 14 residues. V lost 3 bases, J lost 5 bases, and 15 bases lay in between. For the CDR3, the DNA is TGCGCCAGCAGCTGGATGACCGGAGGCGACGAGCAGTACTTC. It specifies CASSWMTGGDEQYF.

This chain's CDR3 is CASRPVGDEQFF. The CDR3 nucleotides read TGTGCCAGCAGACCGGTAGGGGATGAGCAGTTCTTC. The J gene is TRBJ2-1, the V gene TRBV6-2 or TRBV6-3; weak D call: TRBD1 (5 bases). V dropped 6 bases and J dropped 8 bases, with 11 bases sitting between them. This CDR3 is built from 12 residues. Germline V gene lookup returns CDR1 MNHEY and CDR2 SVGEGT.

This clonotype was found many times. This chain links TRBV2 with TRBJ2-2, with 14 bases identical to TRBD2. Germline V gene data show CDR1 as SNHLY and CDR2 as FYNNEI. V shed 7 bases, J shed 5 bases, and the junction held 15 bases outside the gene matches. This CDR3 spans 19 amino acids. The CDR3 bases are TGTGCCAGCATAGCCCCCCGGACTAGCGGGGGGTCGTGGACCGGGGAGCTGTTTTTT. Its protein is CASIAPRTSGGSWTGELFF.

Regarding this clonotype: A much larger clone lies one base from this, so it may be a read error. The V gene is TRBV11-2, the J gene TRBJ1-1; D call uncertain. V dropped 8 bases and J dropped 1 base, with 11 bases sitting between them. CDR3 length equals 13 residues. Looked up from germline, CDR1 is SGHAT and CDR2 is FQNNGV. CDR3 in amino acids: CASRRRWNTEAFF. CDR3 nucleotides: TGTGCCAGCCGACGCCGGTGGAACACTGAAGCTTTCTTT.

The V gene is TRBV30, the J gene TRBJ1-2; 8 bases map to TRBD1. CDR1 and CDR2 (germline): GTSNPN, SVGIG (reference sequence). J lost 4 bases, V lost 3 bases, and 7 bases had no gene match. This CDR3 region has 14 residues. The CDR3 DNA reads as TGTGCCTGGAGCGCAGGGGGCTCAACCTATGGCTACACCTTC. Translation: CAWSAGGSTYGYTF.

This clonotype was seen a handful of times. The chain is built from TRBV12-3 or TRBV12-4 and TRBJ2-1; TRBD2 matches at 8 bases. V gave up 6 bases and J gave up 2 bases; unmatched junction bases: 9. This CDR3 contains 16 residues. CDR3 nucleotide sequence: TGTGCCAGCAGGCCTGGGGGCGGGAGGACCTACAATGAGCAGTTCTTC. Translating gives CASRPGGGRTYNEQFF.

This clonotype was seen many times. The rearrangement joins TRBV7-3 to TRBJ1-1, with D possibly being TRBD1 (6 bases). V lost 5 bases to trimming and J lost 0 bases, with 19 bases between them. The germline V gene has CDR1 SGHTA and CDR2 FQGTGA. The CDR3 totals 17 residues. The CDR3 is CASSPIPGGLMNTEAFF. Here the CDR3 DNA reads TGTGCCAGCAGCCCTATCCCGGGGGGCCTCATGAACACTGAAGCTTTCTTT.

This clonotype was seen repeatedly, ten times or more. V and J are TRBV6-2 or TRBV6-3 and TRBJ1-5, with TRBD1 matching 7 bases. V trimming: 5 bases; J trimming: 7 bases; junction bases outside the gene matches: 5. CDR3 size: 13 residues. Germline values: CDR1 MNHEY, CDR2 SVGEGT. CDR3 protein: CASSGTEDQPQHF. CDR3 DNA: TGTGCCAGCAGTGGGACAGAGGACCAGCCCCAGCATTTT.

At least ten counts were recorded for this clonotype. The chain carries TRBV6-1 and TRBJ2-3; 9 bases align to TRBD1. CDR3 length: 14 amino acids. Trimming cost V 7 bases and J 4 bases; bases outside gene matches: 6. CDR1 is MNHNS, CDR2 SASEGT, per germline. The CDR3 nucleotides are TGTGCCAGCACTACCGGGACAGGGCCAGATACGCAGTATTTT. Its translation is CASTTGTGPDTQYF.

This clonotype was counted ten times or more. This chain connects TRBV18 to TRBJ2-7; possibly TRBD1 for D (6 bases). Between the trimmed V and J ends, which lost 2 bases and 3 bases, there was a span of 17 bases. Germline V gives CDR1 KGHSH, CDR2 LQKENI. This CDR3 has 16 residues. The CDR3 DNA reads TGTGCCAGCTCACCAAGAGGTACAGGGCAAGGCTACGAGCAGTACTTC. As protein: CASSPRGTGQGYEQYF.

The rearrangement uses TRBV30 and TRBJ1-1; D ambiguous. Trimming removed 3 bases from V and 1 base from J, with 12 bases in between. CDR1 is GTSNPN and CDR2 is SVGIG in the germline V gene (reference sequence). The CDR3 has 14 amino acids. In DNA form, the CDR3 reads TGTGCCTGGAGGCGGCCCGTTGGGAACACTGAAGCTTTCTTT. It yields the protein CAWRRPVGNTEAFF.

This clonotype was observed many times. CDR3 in amino acids: CASRRDRGSNIQYF. The CDR3 DNA reads as TGTGCCAGCAGGAGGGACAGGGGGTCAAACATTCAGTACTTC. The V gene is TRBV2, the J gene TRBJ2-4; TRBD1 matches 11 bases. The V gene end was trimmed by 6 bases and the J gene end by 6 bases; junction bases not matched to a gene: 4. CDR1 and CDR2 from the germline V gene are SNHLY and FYNNEI. CDR3 length: 14 amino acids.

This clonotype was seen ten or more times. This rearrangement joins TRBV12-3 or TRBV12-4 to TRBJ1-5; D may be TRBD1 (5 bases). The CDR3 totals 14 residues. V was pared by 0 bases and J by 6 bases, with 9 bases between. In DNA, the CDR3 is TGTGCCAGCAGTTTAGCTGGCGGGGGTCAGCCCCAGCATTTT. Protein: CASSLAGGGQPQHF.